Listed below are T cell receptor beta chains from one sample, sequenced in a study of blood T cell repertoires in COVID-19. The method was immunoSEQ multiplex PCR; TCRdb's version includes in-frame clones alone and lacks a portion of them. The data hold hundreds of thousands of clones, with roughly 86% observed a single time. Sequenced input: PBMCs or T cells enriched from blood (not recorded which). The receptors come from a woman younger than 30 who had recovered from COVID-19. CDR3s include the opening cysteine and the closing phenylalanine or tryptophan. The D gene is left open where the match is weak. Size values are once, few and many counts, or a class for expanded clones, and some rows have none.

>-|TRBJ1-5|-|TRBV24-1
TGTGCCACCAGTGATTCCGGGACATATAGCAATCAGCCCCAGCATTTT
CATSDSGTYSNQPQHF
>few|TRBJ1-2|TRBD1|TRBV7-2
TGTGCCAGCAGCCATGGGACAGATTATGGCTACACCTTC
CASSHGTDYGYTF
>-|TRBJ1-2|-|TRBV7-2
TGTGCCAGCAGCATTAGCTCAGGGGACTATGGCTACACCTTC
CASSISSGDYGYTF
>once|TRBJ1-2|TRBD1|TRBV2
TGTGCCAGGGGACAGGGGGTCTATGGCTACACCTTC
CARGQGVYGYTF
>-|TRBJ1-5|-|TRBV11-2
TGTGCCAGCAGCTTAGAAATCGGGGTCCCCCAGCATTTT
CASSLEIGVPQHF
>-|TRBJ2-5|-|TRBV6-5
TGTGCCAGCAGTACTAGTTTCGGAGAGACCCAGTACTTC
CASSTSFGETQYF
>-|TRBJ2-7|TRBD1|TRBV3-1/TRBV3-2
TGTGCCAGCAGCCAAGAAAACCGGGACAGGGTCTCCTTCGAGCAGTACTTC
CASSQENRDRVSFEQYF
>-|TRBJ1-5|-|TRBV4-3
TGCGCCAGCAGCCAAGACGGCAGGGGAACTAATCAGCCCCAGCATTTT
CASSQDGRGTNQPQHF
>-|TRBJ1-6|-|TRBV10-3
TGTGCCATCAGTGAGTCGTCGCAGGGATCCAATTCACCCCTCCACTTT
CAISESSQGSNSPLHF
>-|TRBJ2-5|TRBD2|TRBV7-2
TGTGCCAGCAGCTTAGTTTCTAGCGGGGAGACCCAGTACTTC
CASSLVSSGETQYF
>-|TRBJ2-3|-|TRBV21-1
TGTGCCAGATCAGCCCGGGAGGGCCTCCGGGATACGCAGTATTTT
CARSAREGLRDTQYF
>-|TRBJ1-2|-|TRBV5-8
TGTGCCAGCAGCCGGGAGGCAGGGATCTCCTCTGGCTACACCTTC
CASSREAGISSGYTF
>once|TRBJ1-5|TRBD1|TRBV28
TGTGCCAGCAGGGGACAGTCCCCACATCAGCCCCAGCATTTT
CASRGQSPHQPQHF
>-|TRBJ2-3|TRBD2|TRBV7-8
TGTGCCAGCAGCCCGCTAGCGGGGGGGAGCACAGATACGCAGTATTTT
CASSPLAGGSTDTQYF
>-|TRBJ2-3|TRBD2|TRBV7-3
TGTGCCAGCAGCGCTTCGGGAGGGAGCACAGATACGCAGTATTTT
CASSASGGSTDTQYF
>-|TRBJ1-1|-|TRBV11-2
TGTGCCAGCAGCTTTTCAGGCTACACTGAAGCTTTCTTT
CASSFSGYTEAFF
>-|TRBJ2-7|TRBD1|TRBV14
TGTGCCAGCAGCCAGCGATGGACAGGGGTTCCGGACGAGCAGTACTTC
CASSQRWTGVPDEQYF
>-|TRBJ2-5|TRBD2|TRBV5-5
TGTGCCAGCAGGAGGCTAGCGGAGCTGCTGGCGCAGACCCAGTACTTC
CASRRLAELLAQTQYF